The rows below give T cell receptor beta chains drawn from one sample of a study of T cell responses to AZD1222 COVID-19 vaccine. TCRdb's copy holds only in-frame clones and misses some; the assay was immunoSEQ multiplex PCR. Among about 90,000 clones listed, approximately 88% were seen once. The sequences come from peripheral blood, collected on day 0 of AZD1222 vaccination. Source of these receptors: an adult in good health. Each CDR3 is given with its conserved first and last residue. A D gene is named only where the DNA matches it firmly. A row's size may be missing; if present it is once, few, many or a size class.

V gene,D gene,clone size,J gene,CDR3 DNA,CDR3 protein
TRBV5-1,NA,NA,TRBJ1-3,TGCGCCAGCAGCTTGGTCGGGGACTCTGGAAACACCATATATTTT,CASSLVGDSGNTIYF
TRBV6-5,TRBD1,few,TRBJ2-3,TGTGCCAGCAGGGACAGGGCGAATGGAGATACGCAGTATTTT,CASRDRANGDTQYF
TRBV18,NA,NA,TRBJ1-2,TGTGCCAGCTCACAAACAGACCAGGCGACCTATGGCTACACCTTC,CASSQTDQATYGYTF
TRBV19,TRBD1,NA,TRBJ1-4,TGTGCCAGTAGTATTGGGACAGGGGAAAGAAATGAAAAACTGTTTTTT,CASSIGTGERNEKLFF
TRBV19,TRBD1,NA,TRBJ2-1,TGTGCCAGTAGTACGGACAGGGGAACCTACAATGAGCAGTTCTTC,CASSTDRGTYNEQFF
TRBV6-5,NA,NA,TRBJ2-1,TGTGCCAGCAGTTACTCGACGGGTGAGCAGTTCTTC,CASSYSTGEQFF
TRBV28,TRBD1,NA,TRBJ2-7,TGTGCCAGCCTCCCGGGACAGGGGACCTACGAGCAGTACTTC,CASLPGQGTYEQYF
TRBV19,TRBD2,NA,TRBJ2-1,TGTGCCAGTAGTATAGCAGGTAGCGGGGGCTCCTACAATGAGCAGTTCTTC,CASSIAGSGGSYNEQFF
TRBV7-2,NA,NA,TRBJ1-2,TGTGCCAGCAGCTCAGGGTTCTATGGCTACACCTTC,CASSSGFYGYTF
TRBV19,NA,NA,TRBJ1-2,TGTGCCAGTAGTATAGATCGACGGGACATCAGTGCCTCATATGGCTACACCTTC,CASSIDRRDISASYGYTF
TRBV28,TRBD1,NA,TRBJ1-1,TGTGCCAGCAGTTTCGGACAGGTGCCCGGAGCTTTCTTT,CASSFGQVPGAFF
TRBV27,NA,NA,TRBJ2-7,TGTGCCAGCAGCCAGATAGGGCTAGTCTACGAGCAGTACTTC,CASSQIGLVYEQYF
TRBV7-9,NA,NA,TRBJ1-4,TGTGCCAGCAGCCCCCTATCCTTCAATGAAAAACTGTTTTTT,CASSPLSFNEKLFF
TRBV5-6,TRBD1,NA,TRBJ1-2,TGTGCCAGCAGCTTGGAGCCGACAGGGGGGAACTATGGCTACACCTTC,CASSLEPTGGNYGYTF
TRBV19,TRBD1,NA,TRBJ2-4,TGTGCCAGTAGTGAGGTAGGACAGGGTGTTGGGGGCAAAAACATTCAGTACTTC,CASSEVGQGVGGKNIQYF
TRBV28,TRBD2,NA,TRBJ2-1,TGTGCCAGCAGTTTAGGTAGCGGGAGGTCCTCCTACAATGAGCAGTTCTTC,CASSLGSGRSSYNEQFF
TRBV5-1,NA,NA,TRBJ2-7,TGCGCCAGCAGCTTGGATCGGCCGACCTACGAGCAGTACTTC,CASSLDRPTYEQYF
TRBV2,TRBD1,NA,TRBJ2-3,TGTGCCAGCACGGGACAGCGCACAGATACGCAGTATTTT,CASTGQRTDTQYF
TRBV3-1/TRBV3-2,NA,NA,TRBJ1-5,TGTGCCAGCAGCCAAGATTTAGCCCAAGCGCAGCCCCAGCATTTT,CASSQDLAQAQPQHF
TRBV6-5,TRBD2,NA,TRBJ2-7,TGTGCCAGCAGGGTTACTAGCGGGGCCCTAATAGGGCAGTACTTC,CASRVTSGALIGQYF
TRBV5-1,TRBD1,NA,TRBJ1-2,TGCGCCAGCAGCTTGGCAGGGGGAACTAGCTATGGCTACACCTTC,CASSLAGGTSYGYTF
TRBV5-4,NA,NA,TRBJ1-6,TGTGCCAGCAGCTTGGACCGGGACGGCCTTAATTCACCCCTCCACTTT,CASSLDRDGLNSPLHF
TRBV29-1,TRBD1,NA,TRBJ2-7,TGCAGCGCCCAGGGACAGGGGGGCTCCTACGAGCAGTACTTC,CSAQGQGGSYEQYF
TRBV7-9,NA,NA,TRBJ2-7,TGTGCCAGCAGCCCGGCTCAGGACGAGCAGTACTTC,CASSPAQDEQYF
TRBV6-6,TRBD1,NA,TRBJ1-4,TGTGCCAGCAGTTACTCGAGACAGGGCTCACGTGAAAAACTGTTTTTT,CASSYSRQGSREKLFF
TRBV29-1,NA,NA,TRBJ1-3,TGCAGCGTTGACACTCCTGGAAACACCATATATTTT,CSVDTPGNTIYF